The rows below give T cell receptor beta chains drawn from one sample of a study of T cell changes during pregnancy in multiple sclerosis. Repertoires were generated with immunoSEQ multiplex PCR, while TCRdb's copy carries only in-frame clones and drops some. This sample has 50,000 to 70,000 clones, with roughly 91% found just once. Sequenced here: CD8+ T cells from peripheral blood mononuclear cells, sampled before pregnancy. The receptor source for this set is a female donor with multiple sclerosis, enrolled in a pregnancy study. Both conserved end residues are part of each CDR3. A D gene is named only where the DNA matches it firmly. Clone size is not always given. Where it is, it says once, few, many or a class for expanded clones.

v_gene	abundance	j_gene	d_gene	CDR3aa	CDR3nt
TRBV18	few	TRBJ1-2	NA	CASSPTVLVGAGGYTF	TGTGCCAGCTCCCCTACGGTGCTTGTCGGGGCGGGAGGCTACACCTTC
TRBV10-1	NA	TRBJ2-3	NA	CASSDFQGSTDTQYF	TGCGCCAGCAGTGACTTTCAGGGTAGCACAGATACGCAGTATTTT
TRBV2	once	TRBJ2-5	TRBD2	CASRTPLAGGETQYF	TGTGCCAGCAGAACTCCACTAGCGGGGGGAGAGACCCAGTACTTC
TRBV7-9	NA	TRBJ2-3	NA	CASLLTSTDTQYF	TGTGCCAGCTTACTGACTAGCACAGATACGCAGTATTTT
TRBV6-5	NA	TRBJ1-2	NA	CASSYAGGYTF	TGTGCCAGCAGTTACGCAGGGGGCTACACCTTC
TRBV27	NA	TRBJ2-7	NA	CASSPGGYYEQYF	TGTGCCAGCAGTCCGGGGGGCTACTACGAGCAGTACTTC
TRBV15	NA	TRBJ2-3	TRBD2	CATSREGGEADTQYF	TGTGCCACCAGCAGAGAGGGAGGGGAGGCAGATACGCAGTATTTT
TRBV19	NA	TRBJ2-7	NA	CASKETGPSSYEQYF	TGTGCCAGTAAAGAGACAGGTCCCAGCTCCTACGAGCAGTACTTC
TRBV27	NA	TRBJ2-2	NA	CASSLGQNTGELFF	TGTGCCAGCAGTTTAGGCCAGAACACCGGGGAGCTGTTTTTT
TRBV2	NA	TRBJ2-5	NA	CATVGRLGVQETQYF	TGTGCCACCGTTGGGCGTTTGGGAGTCCAAGAGACCCAGTACTTC
TRBV7-9	NA	TRBJ2-2	NA	CASSLAAGELFF	TGTGCCAGCAGCTTGGCGGCCGGGGAGCTGTTTTTT
TRBV2	NA	TRBJ2-3	TRBD2	CASSEWAGDTDTQYF	TGTGCCAGCAGTGAATGGGCGGGGGACACAGATACGCAGTATTTT
TRBV7-9	NA	TRBJ2-7	TRBD2	CASRGGASSYEQYF	TGTGCCAGCCGGGGGGGCGCGAGCTCCTACGAGCAGTACTTC
TRBV7-9	NA	TRBJ1-1	NA	CASSLHSGGDTEAFF	TGTGCCAGCAGCTTACATTCTGGGGGCGACACTGAAGCTTTCTTT
TRBV30	NA	TRBJ1-3	NA	CAWSGLSGNTIYF	TGTGCCTGGAGTGGGCTCTCTGGAAACACCATATATTTT
TRBV13	NA	TRBJ2-5	TRBD2	CASSLSGGETQYF	TGTGCCAGCAGCTTAAGCGGGGGTGAGACCCAGTACTTC
TRBV9	few	TRBJ2-1	TRBD1	CASSEDRGRNEQFF	TGTGCCAGCAGTGAAGACAGGGGGAGGAATGAGCAGTTCTTC
TRBV7-9	NA	TRBJ2-7	NA	CASSLDPRTYEQYF	TGTGCCAGCAGCTTAGACCCTAGGACCTACGAGCAGTACTTC
TRBV9	NA	TRBJ1-2	NA	CASKAGIGYTF	TGTGCCAGCAAGGCAGGCATTGGCTACACCTTC
TRBV30	NA	TRBJ1-2	NA	CAWSPTGVYGYTF	TGTGCCTGGAGTCCCACGGGGGTCTATGGCTACACCTTC
TRBV5-5	NA	TRBJ1-2	TRBD1	CASSPETGTGYGYTF	TGTGCCAGCAGCCCCGAAACCGGGACAGGGTATGGCTACACCTTC
TRBV2	NA	TRBJ2-3	TRBD2	CASSDPTDIAGGDTDTQYF	TGTGCCAGCAGTGACCCGACCGATATAGCGGGGGGGGACACAGATACGCAGTATTTT
TRBV5-5	NA	TRBJ2-7	TRBD2	CASSLGQRGGVYEQYF	TGTGCCAGCAGCCTGGGCCAGCGGGGGGGTGTCTACGAGCAGTACTTC
TRBV6-4	NA	TRBJ2-1	TRBD2	CASSETSGAGYNEQFF	TGTGCCAGCAGCGAGACTAGCGGGGCCGGGTACAATGAGCAGTTCTTC
TRBV18	once	TRBJ2-7	TRBD1	CASSPPGQISHSYEQYF	TGTGCCAGCTCACCACCGGGACAGATCTCTCATTCCTACGAGCAGTACTTC
TRBV7-9	NA	TRBJ1-2	NA	CASSSKGRLHGYTF	TGTGCCAGCAGCTCCAAGGGGAGGTTGCATGGCTACACCTTC
TRBV6-4	NA	TRBJ1-2	NA	CASSDTLGLGYGYTF	TGTGCCAGCAGTGACACGCTTGGACTTGGGTATGGCTACACCTTC
TRBV10-1	few	TRBJ1-6	NA	CASSESQGGDSPLHF	TGCGCCAGCAGTGAGTCGCAGGGAGGGGATTCACCCCTCCACTTT
TRBV6-5	NA	TRBJ2-5	NA	CATGTSQGTQYF	TGTGCCACCGGGACAAGCCAAGGGACCCAGTACTTC
TRBV7-6	NA	TRBJ2-1	NA	CASSLSGAYNEQFF	TGTGCCAGCAGCTTATCGGGAGCCTACAATGAGCAGTTCTTC
TRBV6-5	NA	TRBJ2-1	TRBD1	CASSPGTGWSEQFF	TGTGCCAGCAGCCCCGGGACAGGTTGGTCTGAGCAGTTCTTC
TRBV14	many	TRBJ2-7	TRBD1	CASSQDPLLTGGIPYEQYF	TGTGCCAGCAGCCAAGACCCCCTCCTTACAGGGGGAATCCCCTACGAGCAGTACTTC
TRBV19	NA	TRBJ2-2	TRBD1	CASSDRDRTNTGELFF	TGTGCCAGTAGCGATAGGGACAGGACGAACACCGGGGAGCTGTTTTTT